This entry lists 12 T cell receptor beta chains sequenced from one sample in a study of blood T cell repertoires in COVID-19. Here immunoSEQ multiplex PCR was the method, and the copy in TCRdb shows in-frame clones only, minus some. Of just over 300,000 clones listed, approximately 90% are singletons. The specimen sequenced was PBMCs or T cells enriched from blood (not recorded which). All receptors come from a young man who had recovered from COVID-19.

The V gene is TRBV5-1, the J gene TRBJ2-7; D may be TRBD2 (7 bases). Trimming stripped 0 bases from V and 3 bases from J, with 13 bases between. CDR3 length: 15 amino acids. Germline V gene sequence: CDR1 SGHRS, CDR2 YFSETQ. CDR3 amino acids: CASSLAAGAVYEQYF. In DNA, the CDR3 is TGCGCCAGCAGCTTGGCCGCGGGGGCCGTCTACGAGCAGTACTTC.

V usage is TRBV19 and J usage is TRBJ1-6; no firm D call. This CDR3 contains 14 residues. V was shortened by 6 bases and J by 0 bases, with 6 bases between the two germline ends. Per the germline V gene, CDR1 is LNHDA and CDR2 is SQIVND (reference sequence). The CDR3: CASRFSSYNSPLHF. CDR3 DNA: TGTGCCAGTAGGTTCAGCTCCTATAATTCACCCCTCCACTTT.

The J gene is TRBJ2-1, the V gene TRBV4-1; D might be TRBD1 (5 bases). The CDR3 sequence is 14 residues long. Trimming stripped 5 bases from V and 2 bases from J, with 10 bases between. Per germline, CDR1 MGHRA and CDR2 YSYEKL. CDR3: CASSVATAYNEQFF. The CDR3 DNA is TGCGCCAGCAGCGTTGCGACAGCCTACAATGAGCAGTTCTTC.

The chain carries TRBV6-5 and TRBJ2-1, with 7 bases that match TRBD2. The germline V gene has CDR1 MNHEY and CDR2 SVGAGI. The CDR3 length is 15 residues. Trimming removed 5 bases from V and 2 bases from J; junction bases left unmatched: 6. The CDR3 here is CASSPGGTTYNEQFF. CDR3 DNA: TGTGCCAGCAGTCCAGGTGGGACTACCTACAATGAGCAGTTCTTC.

The chain recombines TRBV10-1 with TRBJ2-7; D is possibly TRBD2 (6 bases). Looked up from germline, CDR1 is WNHNN and CDR2 is SYGVQD (reference sequence). CDR3 length equals 13 residues. Between the trimmed V and J ends, which lost 4 bases and 1 base, there was a span of 8 bases. The CDR3 bases are TGCGCCAGCAGTGTCGGGGGTTCCTACGAGCAGTACTTC. It yields the protein CASSVGGSYEQYF.

This chain links TRBV7-2 with TRBJ2-7; TRBD2 matches 9 bases. The CDR3 is 17 residues long. Germline CDR1 reads SGHTA; CDR2 reads FQGNSA. Unmatched junction bases numbered 12, after V lost 3 bases and J lost 3 bases. CDR3 sequence: CASSFRVLSGGYYEQYF. In DNA form, the CDR3 reads TGTGCCAGCAGCTTCAGGGTCCTCAGCGGGGGGTACTACGAGCAGTACTTC.

The V gene is TRBV7-2, the J gene TRBJ2-7; the match to TRBD2 covers 7 bases. Per the germline V gene, CDR1 is SGHTA and CDR2 is FQGNSA. Trimming at V came to 1 base and at J to 3 bases, leaving 15 bases not matched to a gene. This CDR3 region has 18 residues. CDR3 DNA: TGTGCCAGCAGCTTAGTGGTTTTTGGCGGGAGTCTAGGCTACGAGCAGTACTTC. It encodes CASSLVVFGGSLGYEQYF.

In this sample, this clone turned up once. The chain recombines TRBV24-1 with TRBJ2-3, with TRBD2 as a possible D gene (6 bases). The germline V and J ends were trimmed by 8 bases and 4 bases, with 12 bases remaining between them. This CDR3 has 13 residues. Per the germline V gene, CDR1 is KGHDR and CDR2 is SFDVKD. The CDR3: CATNRGTPDTQYF. The CDR3 region has the DNA TGTGCCACCAATCGCGGGACGCCAGATACGCAGTATTTT.

The chain links TRBV6-5 to TRBJ1-2, with 8 bases that match TRBD1. V dropped 6 bases and J dropped 2; count of bases not matched to a gene: 5. The CDR3 has 14 residues. Germline V gene lookup returns CDR1 MNHEY and CDR2 SVGAGI. The CDR3 reads CASRRTGRNYGYTF. In DNA form, the CDR3 reads TGTGCCAGCAGAAGGACAGGGAGGAACTATGGCTACACCTTC.

The chain recombines TRBV20-1 with TRBJ2-7; maybe TRBD2 (5 bases). CDR3 length: 13 amino acids. The V gene lost 3 bases and the J gene lost 0 bases, with 9 bases spanning the gap. Germline V gene data show CDR1 as DFQATT and CDR2 as SNEGSKA (reference sequence). The CDR3 DNA reads TGCAGTGCTAGTAGCGTTCACTCCTACGAGCAGTACTTC. This codes for CSASSVHSYEQYF.

The chain couples TRBV7-9 to TRBJ1-2, with 7 bases lining up with TRBD1. The CDR3 loop spans 12 amino acids. Germline assignment: CDR1 SEHNR and CDR2 FQNEAQ (reference sequence). Unmatched junction bases numbered 6, after V lost 8 bases and J lost 6 bases. The CDR3 coding sequence is TGTGCCAGCCTTTCGACAGGGAATGGCTACACCTTC. It translates to CASLSTGNGYTF.

The J gene is TRBJ1-5, the V gene TRBV30; 9 bases match TRBD1. Germline V gene sequence: CDR1 GTSNPN, CDR2 SVGIG (reference sequence). V dropped 1 base and J dropped 2; count of bases not matched to a gene: 6. This CDR3 contains 16 residues. The CDR3 here is CAWSALQGAGNQPQHF. The CDR3 DNA follows: TGTGCCTGGAGTGCACTACAGGGGGCGGGCAATCAGCCCCAGCATTTT.